These 15 T cell receptor beta chains were sequenced from one sample in a study of blood T cell repertoires in COVID-19. Generated by immunoSEQ multiplex PCR, the TCRdb table keeps only in-frame clones and is missing some. Among about 240,000 clones listed, approximately 83% were seen once. Sequencing was performed on PBMCs or T cells enriched from blood (not recorded which). The source is a middle-aged woman who had been exposed to COVID-19.

This chain joins TRBV19 and TRBJ2-2; tentatively, D is TRBD2 (6 bases). The CDR3 runs 14 residues. V shed 6 bases and J shed 3 bases, with 11 bases lying between them. Germline CDR1 LNHDA, CDR2 SQIVND (reference sequence). The CDR3: CASRISGDTGELFF. For the CDR3, the DNA is TGTGCCAGTAGAATCTCGGGGGACACCGGGGAGCTGTTTTTT.

The rearrangement uses TRBV11-2 and TRBJ2-4; 7 bases fit TRBD1. Losses at the gene ends were 5 bases for V and 8 bases for J; bases not matched to a gene: 12. Germline V gene data show CDR1 as SGHAT and CDR2 as FQNNGV. This CDR3 is built from 15 residues. The CDR3 nucleotides are TGTGCCAGCAGCGTGGGACAGCGGAACCGGGACATTCAGTACTTC. Translating gives CASSVGQRNRDIQYF. The full variable domain, completed using reference TRBV11-2 and TRBJ2-4, is EAGVAQSPRYKIIEKRQSVAFWCNPISGHATLYWYQQILGQGPKLLIQFQNNGVVDDSQLPKDRFSAERLKGVDSTLKIQPAKLEDSAVYLCASSVGQRNRDIQYFGAGTRLSVL.

V usage is TRBV7-2 and J usage is TRBJ1-2; no clear D. Germline CDR1 and CDR2: SGHTA and FQGNSA. V gave up 1 base and J gave up 7 bases, with 13 bases separating them. There are 14 residues in the CDR3. The CDR3 nucleotides are TGTGCCAGCAGCTTAGGAGGGATCGGATCTGGCTACACCTTC. Its translation: CASSLGGIGSGYTF.

This chain connects TRBV11-3 to TRBJ2-7; D not certain. The CDR3 is made up of 11 amino acids. Germline-derived CDR1 and CDR2 are SGHNT and YENEEA. Trimming stripped 5 bases from V and 9 bases from J, with 11 bases between. CDR3 sequence reads: CASSARVGQYF. CDR3 DNA sequence: TGTGCCAGCAGCGCACGGGTCGGGCAGTACTTC.

The chain employs TRBV11-3 and TRBJ2-5, with 11 nucleotides matching TRBD2. Germline CDR1 reads SGHNT; CDR2 reads YENEEA. This CDR3 region has 16 residues. The ends lost 1 base at V and 3 bases at J; junction bases unmatched: 4. The CDR3 protein is CASSLGLAGGEETQYF. DNA of the CDR3: TGTGCCAGCAGCTTAGGCCTAGCGGGGGGCGAAGAGACCCAGTACTTC. The variable domain in full, with the rest retrieved from reference TRBV11-3 and TRBJ2-5, is EAGVVQSPRYKIIEKKQPVAFWCNPISGHNTLYWYLQNLGQGPELLIRYENEEAVDDSQLPKDRFSAERLKGVDSTLKIQPAELGDSAVYLCASSLGLAGGEETQYFGPGTRLLVL.

This rearrangement joins TRBV27 to TRBJ1-2; D is possibly TRBD1 (5 bases). V was cut by 4 bases and J by 0 bases, with 12 bases left in between. The germline V gene has CDR1 MNHEY and CDR2 SMNVEV (reference sequence). This CDR3 is built from 15 residues. The CDR3 sequence: CASSYGGRTNYGYTF. The CDR3 nucleotides read TGTGCCAGCAGTTACGGGGGTAGAACTAACTATGGCTACACCTTC.

The chain links TRBV27 to TRBJ2-7, with D possibly being TRBD2 (5 bases). The germline CDR1 and CDR2 sequences are MNHEY and SMNVEV (reference sequence). The CDR3 sequence is 16 residues long. Trimming removed 3 bases at V and 8 bases at J, with 23 bases between. The CDR3 loop reads CASSFNPLASPVKQYF. CDR3 nucleotide sequence: TGTGCCAGCAGTTTTAACCCCCTAGCATCGCCGGTGAAGCAGTACTTC.

This chain links TRBV28 with TRBJ1-2, with TRBD1 identical over 8 bases. The germline CDR1 and CDR2 sequences are MDHEN and SYDVKM. After removal of 8 bases from V and 8 bases from J, the junction contained 13 bases not matched to a gene. This CDR3 is built from 14 residues. CDR3 sequence: CASVVDRGWEGYTF. DNA of the CDR3: TGTGCCAGCGTCGTAGACAGGGGATGGGAGGGCTACACCTTC.

This chain's CDR3 is CASRYPRTGPNTGELFF. The DNA of the CDR3 is TGCGCCAGCAGATACCCAAGGACAGGACCGAACACCGGGGAGCTGTTTTTT. The chain joins TRBV5-1 to TRBJ2-2; 7 bases are a match to TRBD1. The germline V gene encodes CDR1 SGHRS and CDR2 YFSETQ. The V segment lost 5 bases and the J segment 0 bases; nucleotides outside the gene matches: 10. This CDR3 is 17 amino acids long. Together with reference TRBV5-1 and TRBJ2-2, the CDR3 gives the full variable domain: KAGVTQTPRYLIKTRGQQVTLSCSPISGHRSVSWYQQTPGQGLQFLFEYFSETQRNKGNFPGRFSGRQFSNSRSEMNVSTLELGDSALYLCASRYPRTGPNTGELFFGEGSRLTVL.

Note on this clone: The junction departs from the called germline gene at one end, perhaps through a read error. V is TRBV19 and J is TRBJ2-7, with a tentative D call TRBD2 (5 bases). Germline V gene sequence: CDR1 LNHDA, CDR2 SQIVND (reference sequence). The CDR3 is 13 residues long. CDR3 sequence: CASSIALEDSKDF. The CDR3 region has the DNA TGTGCCAGTAGTATAGCCTTAGAGGACTCTAAGGACTTC. The full variable domain, rest sourced from reference TRBV19 and TRBJ2-7, is DGGITQSPKYLFRKEGQNVTLSCEQNLNHDAMYWYRQDPGQGLRLIYYSQIVNDFQKGDIAEGYSVSREKKESFPLTVTSAQKNPTAFYLCASSIALEDSKDFGPGTRLTVT.

Points on this clone: Additional DNA sequences in this sample encode the identical CDR3. The chain employs TRBV10-3 and TRBJ1-1; possible D gene TRBD1, 5 bases. The CDR3 totals 13 residues. Germline V gene data show CDR1 as ENHRY and CDR2 as SYGVKD. V was cut by 3 bases and J by 5 bases, with 10 bases left in between. The CDR3 is CAISDREGTEAFF. CDR3 bases: TGTGCCATCAGTGACAGGGAGGGGACTGAAGCTTTCTTT.

The chain carries TRBV11-2 and TRBJ1-1; D perhaps matches TRBD1 (6 bases). This CDR3 comprises 14 residues. Germline V gene lookup returns CDR1 SGHAT and CDR2 FQNNGV. V was trimmed by 1 base and J by 5 bases, leaving 11 bases between them. The CDR3: CASSLVEGGTEAFF. In DNA, the CDR3 is TGTGCCAGCAGCTTAGTCGAGGGGGGGACTGAAGCTTTCTTT. The full variable domain, with the rest looked up from reference TRBV11-2 and TRBJ1-1, is EAGVAQSPRYKIIEKRQSVAFWCNPISGHATLYWYQQILGQGPKLLIQFQNNGVVDDSQLPKDRFSAERLKGVDSTLKIQPAKLEDSAVYLCASSLVEGGTEAFFGQGTRLTVV.

This chain uses TRBV5-4 with TRBJ2-1; TRBD2 matches at 10 bases. This CDR3 has 15 amino acids. Germline CDR1 is SGHNT and CDR2 is YYREEE (reference sequence). V gave up 2 bases and J gave up 7 bases; unmatched junction bases: 6. The CDR3, as DNA: TGTGCCAGCAGCTTTTGGACTAGCGGTGGAAATGAGCAGTTCTTC. Protein sequence: CASSFWTSGGNEQFF.

V usage is TRBV3-1 (or the pseudogene TRBV3-2) and J usage is TRBJ2-7; D is perhaps TRBD2 (7 bases). The CDR3 is made up of 15 amino acids. V gave up 4 bases and J gave up 4 bases, with 17 bases separating them. CDR1 and CDR2 (germline): LGHDT, YNNKEL (reference sequence). In nucleotides, the CDR3 is TGTGCCAGCAGCCCTCTAGGGGGGGGGCCTTACGAGCAGTACTTC. Protein product: CASSPLGGGPYEQYF.

The chain combines TRBV19 with TRBJ1-3; 10 nucleotides agree with TRBD1. The CDR3 covers 15 residues. Germline trimming cut 5 bases from V and 4 bases from J; bases unmatched to any gene: 5. Germline V gene data show CDR1 as LNHDA and CDR2 as SQIVND (reference sequence). In DNA, the CDR3 is TGTGCCAGTAGTGCCCGGGACAGGGGAGGAAACACCATATATTTT. This translates into CASSARDRGGNTIYF.